The sequence of this TCR beta chain was determined in a study of response to subunit inactivated influenza vaccine. Comments on this clonotype: Its cognate antigen is unknown.

TCRdb reanalysed the RT-PCR reads using MiXCR and keeps one entry per CDR3 protein. The repertoire consists of over 450,000 distinct CDR3 sequences, with approximately 12% occurring once and the leading ten covering around 12%. Study results and caveats: Every seasonal influenza vaccination brings in few new T cells, the authors suggested.

The receptor comes from a man in his fifties or sixties who received an inactivated influenza vaccine. Sequencing was performed on PBMCs from blood, taken 35 to 45 days after vaccination.

The CDR3 protein is CASSLASGIANTGELFF. CDR3 DNA: TGTGCCAGCAGCTTGGCTAGCGGGATCGCGAACACCGGGGAGCTGTTTTTT. The rearrangement joins TRBV5-6 to TRBJ2-2; TRBD2 matches 9 bases. Germline-derived CDR1 and CDR2 are SGHDT and YYEEEE. The trim removed 0 bases at V and 0 bases at J, leaving 3 bases unmatched. The length of the CDR3 is 17 residues. Full variable domain (rest looked up from reference TRBV5-6 and TRBJ2-2): DAGVTQSPTHLIKTRGQQVTLRCSPKSGHDTVSWYQQALGQGPQFIFQYYEEEERQRGNFPDRFSGHQFPNYSSELNVNALLLGDSALYLCASSLASGIANTGELFFGEGSRLTVL.